The 18 T cell receptor beta chains below all came from one sample that was sequenced in a study of blood T cell repertoires in COVID-19. Assay used: immunoSEQ multiplex PCR; TCRdb lists only in-frame clones, some missing. The repertoire holds fewer than 250,000 clones, with 92% as singletons. Sample: peripheral blood. These receptors came from a young man with acute or convalescent COVID-19.

The rearrangement uses TRBV10-3 and TRBJ1-2, with D possibly matching TRBD1 (5 bases). Trimming shortened V by 8 bases and J by 8 bases, and 21 bases separated the two germline ends. The germline V gene encodes CDR1 ENHRY and CDR2 SYGVKD. This CDR3 contains 14 residues. CDR3 residues: CAIRTSGQGSGYTF. The DNA for the CDR3 is TGTGCCATCCGAACGTCTGGGCAGGGAAGCGGCTACACCTTC.

This clone has just a few counts. The V gene is TRBV18, the J gene TRBJ1-4; no clear D gene. From germline, CDR1 is KGHSH and CDR2 LQKENI. The CDR3 consists of 13 residues. Trimming left V 5 bases short and J 8 bases short, with 12 bases between. The CDR3 region is CASSRALEEKLFF. As DNA, the CDR3 is TGTGCCAGCTCAAGAGCCTTGGAGGAAAAACTGTTTTTT.

The chain recombines TRBV5-1 with TRBJ2-7; perhaps TRBD1 as D (6 bases). The V gene lost 4 bases and the J gene lost 0 bases, with 11 bases spanning the gap. CDR1 and CDR2 (germline): SGHRS, YFSETQ. There are 14 residues in the CDR3. The CDR3 loop reads CASSRDISSYEQYF. CDR3 DNA sequence: TGCGCCAGCAGCAGGGACATATCCTCCTACGAGCAGTACTTC.

This clone was recorded once. V is TRBV30 and J is TRBJ1-3; the D is unclear. The V and J ends lost 5 bases and 4 bases respectively, with 12 bases between them. Germline CDR1 is GTSNPN and CDR2 is SVGIG (reference sequence). The length of the CDR3 is 13 residues. CDR3 protein: CAWETIRGNTIYF. CDR3 coding DNA: TGTGCCTGGGAGACTATCAGGGGAAACACCATATATTTT. Looking up the rest from reference TRBV30 and TRBJ1-3 gives the full variable domain: SQTIHQWPATLVQPVGSPLSLECTVEGTSNPNLYWYRQAAGRGLQLLFYSVGIGQISSEVPQNLSASRPQDRQFILSSKKLLLSDSGFYLCAWETIRGNTIYFGEGSWLTVV.

The chain couples TRBV5-8 to TRBJ2-7; tentative D call: TRBD1 (5 bases). Germline-derived CDR1 and CDR2 are SGHTS and YDEGEE. The CDR3 extends over 15 amino acids. The germline V and J ends were trimmed by 2 bases and 4 bases, with 16 bases remaining between them. The CDR3 reads CASSFLGQGRYEQYF. As DNA, the CDR3 is TGTGCCAGCAGCTTTTTAGGACAAGGCCGGTACGAGCAGTACTTC.

The chain has TRBV15 and TRBJ2-3; 14 bases agree with TRBD2. V lost 0 bases, J lost 4 bases, and 12 bases stayed unmatched. Germline V gene sequence: CDR1 LNHNV, CDR2 YYDKDF (reference sequence). The CDR3 consists of 20 residues. CDR3 sequence (DNA): TGTGCCACCAGCAGAGATCGGGGGACCACGGGACTAGCGGGAGCAGATACGCAGTATTTT. Its protein product is CATSRDRGTTGLAGADTQYF.

The V and J genes are TRBV7-2 and TRBJ2-3, with TRBD1 as a possible D gene (6 bases). The CDR3 has 13 amino acids. The germline CDR1 and CDR2 sequences are SGHTA and FQGNSA. The germline V and J ends were trimmed by 5 bases and 4 bases, with 10 bases remaining between them. The DNA for the CDR3 is TGTGCCAGCAGCCCCTGGGGGCCAGATACGCAGTATTTT. Residues: CASSPWGPDTQYF.

DNA for the CDR3: TGTGCCAGCAGCGTAACTAGGGCGGTTCAAGCTTTCTTT. Its protein is CASSVTRAVQAFF. J is TRBJ1-1 and V is TRBV7-2; D gene ambiguous. From germline, CDR1 is SGHTA and CDR2 FQGNSA. The CDR3 sequence is 13 residues long. Deletions cut 5 bases from V and 9 bases from J, with 16 bases between.

Regarding this clone: Within the sample, other DNA sequences also encode this same CDR3. The chain employs TRBV2 and TRBJ1-5, with TRBD1 matching 7 bases. The germline gives CDR1 SNHLY, CDR2 FYNNEI. This CDR3 region has 13 residues. The J segment lost 0 bases and the V segment lost 8 bases, leaving 1 base of the junction unmatched. For the CDR3, the DNA is TGTGCCAGCGGGACAGTTAGCAATCAGCCCCAGCATTTT. This encodes CASGTVSNQPQHF.

The CDR3 loop is CASSVGPAGAFTDTQYF. Here the CDR3 DNA reads TGTGCCAGCAGCGTAGGGCCTGCGGGGGCCTTCACAGATACGCAGTATTTT. The chain carries TRBV9 and TRBJ2-3, with D perhaps matching TRBD2 (7 bases). The germline V gene has CDR1 SGDLS and CDR2 YYNGEE. The CDR3 has 17 amino acids. With 0 bases removed from V and 2 bases from J, the gap between germline ends came to 16 bases.

The CDR3 nucleotides read TGTGCCATCAGTGAGTCTATTGCTGGGGCTAGCGGCCGCTACGAGCAGTACTTC. Translation gives CAISESIAGASGRYEQYF. The J gene is TRBJ2-7, the V gene TRBV10-3; 7 nucleotides align to TRBD2. Trimming took 0 bases from V and 3 from J; bases not matched to a gene: 14. Germline-derived CDR1 and CDR2 are ENHRY and SYGVKD. This CDR3 spans 18 amino acids.

The rearrangement uses TRBV12-5 and TRBJ2-5, with 9 positions matching TRBD1. J gave up 2 bases and V 4 bases, and 5 bases lay outside the gene matches. The CDR3 is 15 residues long. Looked up from germline, CDR1 is LGHNT and CDR2 is FRNRAP. CDR3 bases: TGTGCTAGTGGTTGGGGGACAGGGCAACAAGAGACCCAGTACTTC. Protein sequence: CASGWGTGQQETQYF.

V and J are TRBV5-4 and TRBJ2-7; 8 nucleotides align to TRBD1. The V and J ends lost 4 bases and 7 bases, in that order; junction bases with no gene match: 10. This CDR3 has 14 residues. Germline loops: CDR1 SGHNT, CDR2 YYREEE (reference sequence). As DNA, the CDR3 is TGTGCCAGCAGCCCTGACAGGGGTAGGAGGGAGCAGTACTTC. Its translation is CASSPDRGRREQYF.

The gene calls are TRBV7-3 and TRBJ2-5; 14 bases fit TRBD2. The CDR3 sequence is 17 residues long. The junction had 10 bases not matched to a gene; V was cut back by 5 bases and J by 5 bases. The germline V gene has CDR1 SGHTA and CDR2 FQGTGA. The CDR3 loop reads CASSNTGLAGAGETQYF. DNA of the CDR3: TGTGCCAGCAGCAATACGGGACTAGCGGGAGCGGGGGAGACCCAGTACTTC.

The chain is built from TRBV2 and TRBJ2-3; 7 nucleotides match TRBD1. The CDR3 extends over 14 amino acids. V trimming: 6 bases; J trimming: 0 bases; junction bases outside the gene matches: 3. Germline V CDR1 and CDR2: SNHLY, FYNNEI. As DNA, the CDR3 is TGTGCCAGCAGCTACAGGGGAAGCACAGATACGCAGTATTTT. It is translated as CASSYRGSTDTQYF.

The sample holds one count of this clone. The V call is TRBV10-3, the J call TRBJ1-3; D gene ambiguous. V lost 3 bases to trimming and J lost 3 bases, with 9 bases between them. This CDR3 region has 14 residues. The germline V gene has CDR1 ENHRY and CDR2 SYGVKD. CDR3 in amino acids: CAISERSGGNTIYF. The CDR3 DNA follows: TGTGCCATCAGTGAACGTTCAGGTGGAAACACCATATATTTT.

The rearrangement links TRBV19 to TRBJ1-6, with 7 bases fitting TRBD1. Germline V gives CDR1 LNHDA, CDR2 SQIVND (reference sequence). This CDR3 has 12 amino acids. After removal of 8 bases from V and 10 bases from J, the junction contained 5 bases not matched to a gene. The DNA for the CDR3 is TGTGCCAGTCGGGACAGAACCTCACCCCTCCACTTT. It specifies CASRDRTSPLHF.

The chain uses TRBV15 and TRBJ1-2; D remains unclear. V gave up 1 base and J gave up 3 bases, with 3 bases separating them. Germline V gives CDR1 LNHNV, CDR2 YYDKDF (reference sequence). CDR3 length: 12 residues. The CDR3 nucleotides read TGTGCCACCAGCAGAGCGGACTATGGCTACACCTTC. This sequence encodes CATSRADYGYTF.